The clone carrying this T cell receptor (beta chain) was counted a few times. Its antigen remains unidentified. Using constant-segment primers, 5'RACE produced TCR alpha and TCR beta cDNA libraries carrying sample barcodes and UMIs. From the 5' RACE reads, TCRdb called clonotypes with MiXCR, one entry per CDR3 protein. Among 400,000 to 500,000 distinct CDR3 sequences, about 20% were seen once, and the ten largest hold around 8.4%. The sample is drawn from a study of T-cell memory formation after mild COVID-19. Findings of the study overall: Day 15 to 85 contracting clones showed balanced CD4/CD8; day 15 to 37 expanders favored CD4+.

CDR3 length: 14 residues. After removal of 6 bases from V and 2 bases from J, the junction contained 3 bases not matched to a gene. The germline V gene encodes CDR1 SGHTA and CDR2 FQGNSA. The sample comprised PBMCs or a T cell subset sorted from them (not recorded which). The genes are TRBV7-2 and TRBJ1-1, with 10 bases identical to TRBD1. The TCR sequence derives from an adult woman who had mild COVID-19 (a few samples of this study predate the infection). Cell type and time point are not known. CDR3 protein: CASRRQGANTEAFF. The DNA of the CDR3 is TGTGCCAGCAGACGACAGGGGGCCAACACTGAAGCTTTCTTT. The full variable domain, in which reference TRBV7-2 and TRBJ1-1 provide the parts outside the CDR3, is GAGVSQSPSNKVTEKGKDVELRCDPISGHTALYWYRQSLGQGLEFLIYFQGNSAPDKSGLPSDRFSAERTGGSVSTLTIQRTQQEDSAVYLCASRRQGANTEAFFGQGTRLTVV.